This is a list of T cell receptor beta chains from one sample in a study of cytomegalovirus exposure and HLA in healthy donors. This table comes from immunoSEQ multiplex PCR, and its TCRdb copy is limited to in-frame clones, with some not included. The table records 130,000 or so clones, approximately 80% of them present only once. Sequencing used PBMCs. These receptors all come from a female donor in good health and CMV-seropositive. The CDR3 runs from the conserved cysteine through the conserved F or W. D genes are given only for firm matches.

cdr3_aa: CASSGGTEGAKTQYF
j_call: TRBJ2-5
d_call: NA
v_call: TRBV5-4
cdr3_length: 15

cdr3_aa: CASSLGSGGALREQFF
j_call: TRBJ2-1
d_call: TRBD2
v_call: TRBV5-6
cdr3_length: 16

cdr3_aa: CASRGQTYGYTF
j_call: TRBJ1-2
d_call: TRBD1
v_call: TRBV2
cdr3_length: 12

cdr3_aa: CASSETGGAPNTEAFF
j_call: TRBJ1-1
d_call: TRBD1
v_call: TRBV5-1
cdr3_length: 16

cdr3_aa: CASNLAGAGGGEQYF
j_call: TRBJ2-7
d_call: TRBD2
v_call: TRBV6-5
cdr3_length: 15

cdr3_aa: CASFPGGKQETQYF
j_call: TRBJ2-5
d_call: NA
v_call: TRBV18
cdr3_length: 14

cdr3_aa: CASSLDRGRGQFF
j_call: TRBJ2-1
d_call: TRBD1
v_call: TRBV11-1
cdr3_length: 13

cdr3_aa: CASSHRGPDEKLFF
j_call: TRBJ1-4
d_call: TRBD1
v_call: TRBV6-5
cdr3_length: 14

cdr3_aa: CASSSQGNTDTQYF
j_call: TRBJ2-3
d_call: NA
v_call: TRBV6-6
cdr3_length: 14

cdr3_aa: CASRPTGGNTEAFF
j_call: TRBJ1-1
d_call: NA
v_call: TRBV2
cdr3_length: 14

cdr3_aa: CASSTNRGSNQPQHF
j_call: TRBJ1-5
d_call: TRBD1
v_call: TRBV18
cdr3_length: 15

cdr3_aa: CASSLGRGTGNTIYF
j_call: TRBJ1-3
d_call: NA
v_call: TRBV7-2
cdr3_length: 15

cdr3_aa: CASSQAGTSIYNEQFF
j_call: TRBJ2-1
d_call: TRBD2
v_call: TRBV4-1
cdr3_length: 16

cdr3_aa: CASTGTQMNTEAFF
j_call: TRBJ1-1
d_call: NA
v_call: TRBV28
cdr3_length: 14

cdr3_aa: CASSGGRGWDEQFF
j_call: TRBJ2-1
d_call: TRBD1
v_call: TRBV2
cdr3_length: 14

cdr3_aa: CASSLARQGFPYNEQFF
j_call: TRBJ2-1
d_call: NA
v_call: TRBV7-6
cdr3_length: 17

cdr3_aa: CASSYLREFDKNIQYF
j_call: TRBJ2-4
d_call: NA
v_call: TRBV6-6
cdr3_length: 16

cdr3_aa: CASARDSQETQYF
j_call: TRBJ2-5
d_call: TRBD1
v_call: TRBV5-1
cdr3_length: 13

cdr3_aa: CASSEGTGGEGEKLFF
j_call: TRBJ1-4
d_call: TRBD1
v_call: TRBV2
cdr3_length: 16

cdr3_aa: CASSLAAGQPQHF
j_call: TRBJ1-5
d_call: NA
v_call: TRBV11-2
cdr3_length: 13

cdr3_aa: CASGSGTGTFNTQETQYF
j_call: TRBJ2-5
d_call: TRBD1
v_call: TRBV5-1
cdr3_length: 18

cdr3_aa: CASSGGLGQGNNEQFF
j_call: TRBJ2-1
d_call: TRBD1
v_call: TRBV2
cdr3_length: 16

cdr3_aa: CASSPGSFSSYEQYF
j_call: TRBJ2-7
d_call: NA
v_call: TRBV5-1
cdr3_length: 15

cdr3_aa: CASSLAHGLAGTTDTQYF
j_call: TRBJ2-3
d_call: TRBD2
v_call: TRBV7-9
cdr3_length: 18

cdr3_aa: CASRTYTGYPTEAFF
j_call: TRBJ1-1
d_call: NA
v_call: TRBV27
cdr3_length: 15

cdr3_aa: CASSPEGRNQPQHF
j_call: TRBJ1-5
d_call: NA
v_call: TRBV5-1
cdr3_length: 14

cdr3_aa: CASSMSPGTGDNEQFF
j_call: TRBJ2-1
d_call: TRBD1
v_call: TRBV5-6
cdr3_length: 16

cdr3_aa: CAWRGAGGLTGELFF
j_call: TRBJ2-2
d_call: TRBD2
v_call: TRBV30
cdr3_length: 15

cdr3_aa: CASSWNSGGADTQYF
j_call: TRBJ2-3
d_call: TRBD2
v_call: TRBV5-4
cdr3_length: 15

cdr3_aa: CASSPGQNYEQYF
j_call: NA
d_call: NA
v_call: TRBV28
cdr3_length: 13

cdr3_aa: CASSSVLTSVNTGELFF
j_call: TRBJ2-2
d_call: TRBD2
v_call: TRBV5-1
cdr3_length: 17

cdr3_aa: CASSLGTGGNQPQHF
j_call: TRBJ1-5
d_call: TRBD1
v_call: TRBV5-1
cdr3_length: 15

cdr3_aa: CASTRQGPRETQYF
j_call: TRBJ2-5
d_call: TRBD1
v_call: TRBV25-1
cdr3_length: 14

cdr3_aa: CASSPDFRRGPEAFF
j_call: TRBJ1-1
d_call: NA
v_call: TRBV11-2
cdr3_length: 15

cdr3_aa: CASTGGLNTEAFF
j_call: TRBJ1-1
d_call: TRBD1
v_call: TRBV6-5
cdr3_length: 13

cdr3_aa: CASSLEDDAGYTF
j_call: TRBJ1-2
d_call: NA
v_call: TRBV6-5
cdr3_length: 13

cdr3_aa: CASSGTSGLRAYEQYF
j_call: TRBJ2-7
d_call: TRBD2
v_call: TRBV7-9
cdr3_length: 16

cdr3_aa: CASSEGRGGSGTGYGYTF
j_call: TRBJ1-2
d_call: TRBD1
v_call: TRBV6-1
cdr3_length: 18

cdr3_aa: CASSSHGDRGWYEQYF
j_call: TRBJ2-7
d_call: TRBD1
v_call: TRBV28
cdr3_length: 16

cdr3_aa: CSVDPTGGNYEQYF
j_call: TRBJ2-7
d_call: NA
v_call: TRBV29-1
cdr3_length: 14

cdr3_aa: CASSPGTSTYRGYTF
j_call: TRBJ1-2
d_call: NA
v_call: TRBV5-6
cdr3_length: 15